This TCR beta chain was obtained from a study of shared clonotypes between healthy human individuals. Background on the study: Donors consisted of two women and three men between 18 and 49. Study results and limitations: Naive CD4 clonotypes overlapped across a few donors at around 4.7%.

The naive CD8 population came from CD45RO-negative cells selected for CCR7, without terminally differentiated effector memory CD45RA+ cells. Method: immunoSEQ multiplex PCR; TCRdb's copy keeps in-frame clones and lacks some. The sample records approximately 1.9 million clones, roughly 93% being singletons. This clone was picked up a small number of times. Its antigen is currently unknown. Germline V lookup: CDR1 MNHEY, CDR2 SVGAGI. This CDR3 has 15 amino acids. The V gene lost 1 base and the J gene lost 6 bases, with 15 bases spanning the gap. The clonotype comes from a man younger than 35 in good health. Some clones in this sample may be carry-over from other donors' samples. Sequenced sample: naive CD8+ T cells from PBMCs. The rearrangement uses TRBV6-5 and TRBJ1-2, with D possibly being TRBD1 (5 bases). CDR3: CASSYYSGGIDGYTF. The CDR3 nucleotides read TGTGCCAGCAGTTACTACTCCGGGGGGATAGATGGCTACACCTTC.